This TCR beta chain was retrieved from a study of cytomegalovirus exposure and HLA in healthy donors. This clone was observed once. The antigen is not known. It was with 60 Vbeta and 13 Jbeta primers that the PCR ran. Method: immunoSEQ multiplex PCR; TCRdb's copy keeps in-frame clones and lacks some. The table includes under 150,000 clones, 60% to 85% detected once. Germline CDR1 SQVTM, CDR2 ANQGSEA. The CDR3 runs to 15 residues. Trimming cost V 5 bases and J 1 base, with 15 bases left between them. Notes on the study in general: Accurate HLA-A and HLA-B prediction from TCR beta sequences was reported for most subjects. Within an earlier analysis, most TCR beta V segments proved productive either about 87% or about 30% of the time. An observed cluster of highly shared sequence variants was recorded as a likely sequencing artifact. The study had only CMV serostatus as immune exposure information.

This rearrangement joins TRBV29-1 to TRBJ1-5; D might be TRBD1 (5 bases). Sample: PBMCs. The receptor comes from a man aged 25 to 40 in good health and CMV-seronegative. CDR3 sequence reads: CSVQSGGGSNQPQHF. CDR3 DNA: TGCAGCGTTCAATCGGGGGGGGGAAGCAATCAGCCCCAGCATTTT.